This T cell receptor beta chain comes out of a study of T cells in Graves' hyperthyroidism and ophthalmopathy. The CDR3 spans 16 residues. CDR1 and CDR2 (germline): SGHRS, YFSETQ. Trimming left V 4 bases short and J 4 bases short, with 18 bases between. In its sample, this clonotype was seen a few times. Amplified regions were TCR beta CDR3 sequences from RNA transcripts. A set of HTBI primers served as the primers for a first-round RT-PCR of the TCR CDR3. A single record per CDR3 protein comes from TCRdb applying MiXCR to the multiplex PCR reads. Of some 420,000 distinct CDR3 sequences listed, roughly 13% are singletons.

The sequence came from a woman younger than 30 with Graves' hyperthyroidism. Sequenced input: blood. The genes are TRBV5-1 and TRBJ2-1, with D perhaps given as TRBD1 or TRBD2 (5 bases each). For the CDR3, the DNA is TGCGCCAGCAGCGGAAGGGACCTTGGAGGTTACAATGAGCAGTTCTTC. It specifies CASSGRDLGGYNEQFF.